The rows below give T cell receptor beta chains drawn from one sample of a study of T-cell memory formation after mild COVID-19. TCRdb passed the 5' RACE reads through MiXCR, listing each CDR3 protein once. In the table there are about 430,000 distinct CDR3 sequences, about a sixth of which are singletons. Sequences were obtained from PBMCs or a T cell subset sorted from them (not recorded which). Receptors originate from a man in his late teens or twenties who had mild COVID-19 (a few samples of this study predate the infection). Cell type and time point are not known. The CDR3 runs from the conserved cysteine through the conserved F or W. Each record gives: J gene, V gene, clone size, D gene, CDR3 DNA, CDR3 protein. The D gene is left open where the match is weak. The size field is filled for only some rows; it gives once, few, many or a size class.

J: TRBJ2-1; V: TRBV18; size: -; D: -; DNA: TGTGCCAGCTCACCACCCAGCGACAGGCCGGGCAATGAGCAGTTCTTC; CDR3: CASSPPSDRPGNEQFF
J: TRBJ1-4; V: TRBV4-3; size: few; D: TRBD1; DNA: TGCGCCAGCAGCCAAGATGGGGTTTCAAGGGGGCGAGACGAAAAACTGTTTTTT; CDR3: CASSQDGVSRGRDEKLFF
J: TRBJ1-1; V: TRBV7-6; size: few; D: -; DNA: TGTGCCAGCAGCCCGGGGGACGGATGGAACACTGAAGCTTTCTTT; CDR3: CASSPGDGWNTEAFF
J: TRBJ2-2; V: TRBV5-1; size: -; D: -; DNA: TGCGCCAGCCGACCCAGGGCAGACGGGGAGCTGTTTTTT; CDR3: CASRPRADGELFF
J: TRBJ2-2; V: TRBV6-2/TRBV6-3; size: few; D: -; DNA: TGTGCCAGCAGTTACACACAATCCACCGGGGAGCTGTTTTTT; CDR3: CASSYTQSTGELFF
J: TRBJ2-1; V: TRBV4-3; size: few; D: TRBD1; DNA: TGCGCCAGCAGCGCAGAGGCAGGGGGCCCCCCAGGTTTTGTCTACAATGAGCAGTTCTTC; CDR3: CASSAEAGGPPGFVYNEQFF
J: TRBJ2-5; V: TRBV12-3/TRBV12-4; size: few; D: TRBD1; DNA: TGTGCCAGCAGTGGGACAGCACGGAAGACCCAGTACTTC; CDR3: CASSGTARKTQYF
J: TRBJ2-2; V: TRBV20-1; size: -; D: -; DNA: TGCAGTGCGACAGAAGGCGGGGAGCTGTTTTTT; CDR3: CSATEGGELFF
J: TRBJ2-3; V: TRBV9; size: -; D: -; DNA: TGTGCCAGCAGCGTAGTTTTTGGAGATACGCAGTATTTT; CDR3: CASSVVFGDTQYF
J: TRBJ1-2; V: TRBV6-5; size: many; D: TRBD1; DNA: TGTGCCAGCAGTTACTCGATTGGGACAGGGGGCTATGGCTACACCTTC; CDR3: CASSYSIGTGGYGYTF
J: TRBJ2-1; V: TRBV7-3; size: few; D: TRBD2; DNA: TGTGCCAGCAGCTTAGGCGGGGGGGCCTTTGAGCAGTTCTTC; CDR3: CASSLGGGAFEQFF
J: TRBJ2-5; V: TRBV5-1; size: few; D: -; DNA: TGCGCCAGCAGCCGGGACCCAATCTCGGAGACCCAGTACTTC; CDR3: CASSRDPISETQYF
J: TRBJ1-1; V: TRBV10-3; size: few; D: TRBD1; DNA: TGTGCCATCAGTGAGTTGGGACAGCTTGAAGCTTTCTTT; CDR3: CAISELGQLEAFF
J: TRBJ2-7; V: TRBV20-1; size: -; D: TRBD1; DNA: TGCAGTGCTAGAGATCAGGACAGGAGCTACGAGCAGTACTTC; CDR3: CSARDQDRSYEQYF
J: TRBJ2-1; V: TRBV4-2; size: -; D: TRBD2; DNA: TGTGCCAGCAGCCAAGGGAGGACTAGCGGGCTCAATGAGCAGTTCTTC; CDR3: CASSQGRTSGLNEQFF
J: TRBJ2-1; V: TRBV7-2; size: few; D: -; DNA: TGTGCCAGCAGCTTTGCGGGACCGGGACAGTACAATGAGCAGTTCTTC; CDR3: CASSFAGPGQYNEQFF
J: TRBJ1-4; V: TRBV25-1; size: -; D: -; DNA: TGTGCCAGCAGTGAATTCCCCAATTTGGAAAAACTGTTTTTT; CDR3: CASSEFPNLEKLFF
J: TRBJ2-5; V: TRBV14; size: many; D: TRBD2; DNA: TGTGCCAGCAGCCCCTTGAGAGCGGGGGGGTACGAGACCCAGTACTTC; CDR3: CASSPLRAGGYETQYF
J: TRBJ1-1; V: TRBV7-8; size: many; D: -; DNA: TGTGCCAGCAGTTCGGCCCTAGCATTCGAGGCGGGGGGGCTGAACACTGAAGCTTTCTTT; CDR3: CASSSALAFEAGGLNTEAFF
J: TRBJ2-7; V: TRBV9; size: -; D: TRBD1; DNA: TGTGCCAGCAGCCCCTCGGGACAGGGCTACGAGCAGTACTTC; CDR3: CASSPSGQGYEQYF
J: TRBJ1-1; V: TRBV9; size: few; D: -; DNA: TGTGCCAGCAGCGTAGGGGTGGGGACGGCTAACACTGAAGCTTTCTTT; CDR3: CASSVGVGTANTEAFF
J: TRBJ1-1; V: TRBV10-3; size: -; D: TRBD1; DNA: TGTGCCATCAGGTCGGACAGGGGGATGTACACTGAAGCTTTCTTT; CDR3: CAIRSDRGMYTEAFF
J: TRBJ2-5; V: TRBV20-1; size: -; D: -; DNA: TGCAGTGCGAACAGGGCCCAGTACTTC; CDR3: CSANRAQYF
J: TRBJ2-3; V: TRBV4-1; size: -; D: TRBD2; DNA: TGCGCCAGCAGCCAAGTGTCTAGCGGGGGAAGCACAGATACGCAGTATTTT; CDR3: CASSQVSSGGSTDTQYF
J: TRBJ2-3; V: TRBV5-1; size: few; D: -; DNA: TGCGCCAGCAGCTTGTCAGGGGCCAGGGAAGATACGCAGTATTTT; CDR3: CASSLSGAREDTQYF
J: TRBJ2-3; V: TRBV7-6; size: many; D: -; DNA: TGTGCCAGCAGCTTAGTGTGGGCTAACCAAGGGGAGCAGTATTTT; CDR3: CASSLVWANQGEQYF
J: TRBJ2-7; V: TRBV19; size: -; D: -; DNA: TGTGCCAGTAGTATAGGTCCTGGTACAGGGATAACCTACGAGCAGTACTTC; CDR3: CASSIGPGTGITYEQYF
J: TRBJ2-7; V: TRBV6-5; size: -; D: TRBD2; DNA: TGTGCCAGCAGTTACTCGCCGGGACTAGCGGGGGGGTACGAGCAGTACTTC; CDR3: CASSYSPGLAGGYEQYF
J: TRBJ1-1; V: TRBV24-1; size: -; D: -; DNA: TGTGCCACCAGTGACCTACAGGGTCAGGACACTGAAGCTTTCTTT; CDR3: CATSDLQGQDTEAFF
J: TRBJ1-6; V: TRBV20-1; size: -; D: TRBD1; DNA: TGCAGTGCTAGAGGGACAGGGGGCGGAAATTCACCCCTCCACTTT; CDR3: CSARGTGGGNSPLHF
J: TRBJ2-1; V: TRBV20-1; size: few; D: TRBD2; DNA: TGCAGTGCTAGCCCCATTCTAGCGGGGTCTTCGGATGAGCAGTTCTTC; CDR3: CSASPILAGSSDEQFF
J: TRBJ1-2; V: TRBV7-8; size: -; D: TRBD1; DNA: TGTGCCAGCAGCGTCACAGGGGGAACTTCCTATGGCTACACCTTC; CDR3: CASSVTGGTSYGYTF
J: TRBJ2-2; V: TRBV18; size: -; D: -; DNA: TGTGCCAGCTCACCACGGGCCGAGTACACCGGGGAGCTGTTTTTT; CDR3: CASSPRAEYTGELFF
J: TRBJ2-1; V: TRBV20-1; size: -; D: -; DNA: TGCAGTGCTAGCCGGGACCTTTACAATGAGCAGTTCTTC; CDR3: CSASRDLYNEQFF
J: TRBJ2-1; V: TRBV4-2; size: many; D: -; DNA: TGTGCCAGCAGCCCCGGGTGGGGGACGCCCTACAATGAGCAGTTCTTC; CDR3: CASSPGWGTPYNEQFF
J: TRBJ2-1; V: TRBV7-2; size: -; D: -; DNA: TGTGCCAGCAGCTTACTCGGGGCGGTGGTAGATGAGCAGTTCTTC; CDR3: CASSLLGAVVDEQFF
J: TRBJ1-5; V: TRBV2; size: -; D: TRBD1; DNA: TGTGCCAGCAAGTCCCCGGGACAGGGGCTTAGCAATCAGCCCCAGCATTTT; CDR3: CASKSPGQGLSNQPQHF
J: TRBJ2-3; V: TRBV2; size: -; D: -; DNA: TGTGCCAGCAGTGACTTCGTGGAGACAGATACGCAGTATTTT; CDR3: CASSDFVETDTQYF
J: TRBJ2-3; V: TRBV7-3; size: -; D: TRBD2; DNA: TGTGCCAGCAGCCCGACTAGCTCCTTCACAGATACGCAGTATTTT; CDR3: CASSPTSSFTDTQYF
J: TRBJ1-1; V: TRBV5-1; size: -; D: -; DNA: TGCGCCAGCAGCTTGCGGGGACCGAGCACTGAAGCTTTCTTT; CDR3: CASSLRGPSTEAFF
J: TRBJ1-1; V: TRBV27; size: few; D: -; DNA: TGTGCCAGCAGTTTATCCCCGAACACTGAAGCTTTCTTT; CDR3: CASSLSPNTEAFF
J: TRBJ1-1; V: TRBV15; size: -; D: -; DNA: TGTGCCACCAGCAGGTCAGGGGAGGCACGAATCATGAACACTGAAGCTTTCTTT; CDR3: CATSRSGEARIMNTEAFF
J: TRBJ1-5; V: TRBV6-2/TRBV6-3; size: few; D: -; DNA: TGTGCCAGCTGTCGCGACTTCTATAGCAATCAGCCCCAGCATTTT; CDR3: CASCRDFYSNQPQHF
J: TRBJ2-1; V: TRBV2; size: few; D: -; DNA: TGTGCCAGCAGGGAACGGGGTCTCTACAATGAGCAGTTCTTC; CDR3: CASRERGLYNEQFF